This T cell receptor beta chain was retrieved from a study of T cells in Graves' hyperthyroidism and ophthalmopathy. Points from the study as a whole: Most thyroid-expanded clonotypes above 0.001 were also found in blood.

Details on this clonotype: The target antigen is unknown.

RNA transcripts yielded amplified TCR beta CDR3 regions. First-round RT-PCR targeting the TCR CDR3 was performed with the HTBI primer set. TCRdb analysed the multiplex PCR reads with MiXCR anew, one entry per CDR3 protein. Of approximately 610,000 distinct CDR3 sequences listed, roughly 14% are singletons. The junction had 6 bases not matched to a gene; V was cut back by 2 bases and J by 5 bases. The CDR3 is 16 amino acids. Germline CDR1 and CDR2: SGHAT and FQDESV (reference sequence). The specimen sequenced was blood. The J gene is TRBJ2-2, the V gene TRBV11-1, with TRBD2 identical over 9 bases. This TCR derives from a woman aged 40 to 49 with Graves' ophthalmopathy. CDR3 loop: CASSLPAGLATGELFF. The CDR3 DNA reads TGTGCCAGCAGCTTACCCGCCGGACTAGCGACCGGGGAGCTGTTTTTT.